This TCR beta chain was captured in a study of shared clonotypes between healthy human individuals (dated by TCRdb to about 2020). The study in broad terms: The cohort included three men and a couple of women between 18 and 49 years of age. Blood TCR repertoires of four to six healthy adults were deeply sequenced to estimate repertoire size and the extent of clonotype sharing between individuals. To increase sequencing depth and limit assay-specific biases, TCR repertoire library preparation and sequencing were carried out by different laboratories using diverse techniques. For each donor, three plates each were used for CD4 naive and CD4 memory, two plates were used for CD8 naive, and one plate was used for CD8 memory. Each donor's leukapheresis produced roughly between about 0.8 and 8.9 billion PBMCs.

Healthy HIV-negative adults with no recently reported acute infections or vaccinations were included as donors. Every donor was a Caucasian adult living in Nashville, Tennessee, USA. CD4+ T cells were enriched by magnetic negative selection; naive cells were then positively selected on CD45RA, and the negative fraction formed the memory subset. After blood collection by leukapheresis, PBMCs were isolated using Ficoll-Histopaque density gradient centrifugation and then cryopreserved in the vapor phase of liquid nitrogen. Analytical flow cytometry was used to check the purity and quantity of every magnetically sorted T cell population. From each sorted fraction, genomic DNA was isolated and quantified by UV absorbance on a Nanodrop 2000c. Regarding this clone: Its specific antigen is unknown. No clone much larger than this one lies a single base away; base qualities are absent.

CDR1 and CDR2 were assigned from the germline V gene (reference sequence) as LNHNV and YYDKDF. Cut back by 5 bases and 2 bases, the V and J ends lie 8 bases apart. From the cysteine up to the phenylalanine, the CDR3 has a length of 13 residues. CDR3 DNA only is kept here, 39 bases in frame from base 1. The research as a whole found: The genetic and exposure-history diversity represented was limited by the small number of donors. Clonotypes shared by all four sorted-subset donors showed higher generation probabilities than non-shared clonotypes. Pairwise subsampling led to the expectation that sequencing depth would affect the degree of clonotype sharing among donors. Rarefaction of sorted-subset datasets indicated incomplete sequencing despite the large sequencing depth. Sampling was limited to blood, and TCR repertoires in tissue likely differ from TCR repertoires in blood. Sharing across a few donors was observed for approximately 5% of naive CD4, over 3% of naive CD8, 2% to 2.5% of memory CD4, and roughly 0.43% of memory CD8 clonotypes. Larger estimated clonotype richness was generally found for naive subsets than for memory subsets.

Using the deep immunoSEQ assay, TCR CDR3 regions were amplified from genomic DNA by multiplex PCR. For each cell subset, the extracted genomic DNA was distributed evenly across all wells of several immunoSEQ 96-well plates, and each plate served as one replicate. For sorted subsets, about 0.2 ug genomic DNA, equal to about 30,000 T cell genomes, was loaded into each replicate PCR. Purified libraries were measured with a Qubit 3.0 fluorometer, size-checked on a Bioanalyzer 2100, and measured again with the KAPA Library Quantification kit. A separate single-read 150-cycle Illumina NextSeq 550 flow cell was used to sequence each immunoSEQ 96-well plate. The study's processing was this. Because the immunoSEQ output held only junctional sequences and lacked quality scores, the filtering could not match the filtering applied to full-length reads. To assign V/J genes and CDR3, sequences were annotated using PyIR, a Python wrapper for IgBLAST v1.9, with IMGT germline references. Reads were filtered out if the reads had weak V/J assignments (E-value above 1e-6), no CDR3, stop codons, out-of-frame junctions, or ambiguous translated residues. V3J clonotypes were defined as sequences sharing an identical inferred V gene, J gene, and CDR3 amino acid sequence. Percentage overlap between repertoires was computed as shared unique clonotypes divided by the size of the smaller repertoire. RTK rarefaction, the Chao1 estimator, and Recon v2.1 estimates of unobserved clonotypes were used to assess repertoire richness. Generation probabilities for all TCRbeta clonotypes obtained by the gDNA method from four donors were computed using OLGA. Imported from immuneACCESS, the table was reduced by TCRdb to in-frame sequences with V and J called. These copies leave out some clones; in studies compared against another copy, an unresolved V gene accounts for under half, and the cause of the remainder is not known. V and J calls and clone size are those listed in that table; D and trimming were worked out from the DNA. The sample yields around 1.4 million clones; less than 99% were counted once. The ten most abundant clones make up about 0.35% of the sample.

Rearrangement joined TRBV15 to TRBJ2-3; no confident D gene assignment can be made. The source material was naive CD4+ T cells sorted from blood. The cell subset or site label, as the study defines it: CD45RA+ positively selected. The clonotype originates from a man aged 30 to 45 in good health. The CDR3 protein: CATSVPFTDTQYF. The DNA is TGTGCCACCAGCGTACCATTCACAGATACGCAGTATTTT.